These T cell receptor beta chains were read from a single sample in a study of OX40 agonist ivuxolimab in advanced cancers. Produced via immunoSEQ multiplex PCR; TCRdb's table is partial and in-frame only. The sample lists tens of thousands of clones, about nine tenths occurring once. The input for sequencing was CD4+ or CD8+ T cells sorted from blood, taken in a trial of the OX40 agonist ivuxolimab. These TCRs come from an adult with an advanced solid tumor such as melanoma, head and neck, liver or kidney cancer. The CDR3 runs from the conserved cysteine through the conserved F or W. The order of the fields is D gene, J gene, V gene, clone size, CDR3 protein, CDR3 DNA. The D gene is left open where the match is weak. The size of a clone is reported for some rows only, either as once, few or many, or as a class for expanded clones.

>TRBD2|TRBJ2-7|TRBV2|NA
CASSETGLDYEQYF
TGTGCCAGCAGTGAAACCGGACTAGACTACGAGCAGTACTTC
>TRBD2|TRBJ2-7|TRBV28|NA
CASSLGGRAWYEQYF
TGTGCCAGCAGTTTAGGCGGGAGGGCCTGGTACGAGCAGTACTTC
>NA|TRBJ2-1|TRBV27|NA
CATWAAQEQFF
TGTGCCACCTGGGCGGCCCAGGAGCAGTTCTTC
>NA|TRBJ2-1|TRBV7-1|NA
CAATSEDYNEQFF
TGTGCAGCAACCTCCGAGGACTACAATGAGCAGTTCTTC
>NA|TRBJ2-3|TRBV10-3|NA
CAISETATSTDTQYF
TGTGCCATCAGTGAGACAGCTACTAGCACAGATACGCAGTATTTT
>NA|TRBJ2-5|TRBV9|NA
CASSEVGQETQYF
TGTGCCAGCAGCGAGGTGGGGCAAGAGACCCAGTACTTC
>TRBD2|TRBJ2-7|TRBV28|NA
CASSWTVGDSGSQPIFYEQYF
TGTGCCAGCAGTTGGACAGTCGGGGATAGCGGGAGTCAGCCCATATTCTACGAGCAGTACTTC
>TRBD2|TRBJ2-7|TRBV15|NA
CATSRDRGLASYEQYF
TGTGCCACCAGCAGAGATCGAGGACTAGCATCCTACGAGCAGTACTTC
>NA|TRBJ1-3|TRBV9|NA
CASSSGLSGNTIYF
TGTGCCAGCAGCTCCGGACTCTCTGGAAACACCATATATTTT
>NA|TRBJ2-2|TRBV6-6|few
CASTRGPAGGELFF
TGTGCCAGCACCAGGGGTCCCGCTGGCGGGGAGCTGTTTTTT
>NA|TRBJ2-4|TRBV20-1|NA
CSARSGGIQYF
TGCAGTGCTAGATCCGGGGGCATTCAGTACTTC
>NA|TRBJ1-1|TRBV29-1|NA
CSVVTRNTEAFF
TGCAGCGTTGTAACAAGGAACACTGAAGCTTTCTTT
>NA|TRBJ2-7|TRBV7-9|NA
CAILTESYEQYF
TGTGCCATCTTGACAGAATCCTACGAGCAGTACTTC
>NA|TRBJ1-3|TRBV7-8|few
CASSLGGSGNTIYF
TGTGCCAGCAGCTTGGGGGGTTCTGGAAACACCATATATTTT
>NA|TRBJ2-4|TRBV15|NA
CATSRGVGKNIQYF
TGTGCCACCAGCAGGGGGGTGGGCAAAAACATTCAGTACTTC
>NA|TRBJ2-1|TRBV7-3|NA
CASSPSGMRGGVDEQFF
TGTGCCAGCAGCCCCTCGGGGATGCGCGGTGGGGTGGATGAGCAGTTCTTC
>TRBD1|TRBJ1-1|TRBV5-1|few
CASSDRGSEAFF
TGCGCCAGCAGCGACAGGGGGTCTGAAGCTTTCTTT
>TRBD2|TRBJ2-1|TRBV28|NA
CASALAGEANEQFF
TGTGCCAGCGCACTAGCGGGAGAGGCAAATGAGCAGTTCTTC
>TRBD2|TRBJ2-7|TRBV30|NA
CAWGGLAETLGQYF
TGTGCCTGGGGGGGACTAGCGGAGACCCTCGGGCAGTACTTC
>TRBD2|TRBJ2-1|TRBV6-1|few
CASSERSSGSYNEQFF
TGTGCCAGCAGTGAGAGATCTAGCGGCTCCTACAATGAGCAGTTCTTC
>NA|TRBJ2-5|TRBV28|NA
CASHLGRVIQETQYF
TGTGCCAGCCACCTGGGGCGGGTCATCCAAGAGACCCAGTACTTC
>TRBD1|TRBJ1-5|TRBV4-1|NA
CASSQEDRAGQPQHF
TGCGCCAGCAGCCAAGAGGACAGGGCGGGACAGCCCCAGCATTTT
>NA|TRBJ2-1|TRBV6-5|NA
CASSYSTNNEQFF
TGTGCCAGCAGTTACTCGACTAACAATGAGCAGTTCTTC
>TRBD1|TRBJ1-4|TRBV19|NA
CASSFGDRGEEKLFF
TGTGCCAGTAGTTTTGGGGACAGGGGAGAGGAAAAACTGTTTTTT
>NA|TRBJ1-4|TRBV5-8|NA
CASSLGINEKLFF
TGTGCCAGCAGCTTGGGGATTAATGAAAAACTGTTTTTT
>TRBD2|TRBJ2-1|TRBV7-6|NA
CASSSLAGANEQFF
TGTGCCAGCAGCTCCTTAGCGGGAGCCAATGAGCAGTTCTTC
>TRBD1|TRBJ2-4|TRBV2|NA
CASSPGTGEFGIQYF
TGTGCCAGCAGTCCCGGGACAGGGGAATTTGGCATTCAGTACTTC
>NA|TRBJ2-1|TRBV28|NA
CASSSRDGRDTYYNEQFF
TGTGCCAGCAGTTCCCGGGACGGGCGGGACACGTATTACAATGAGCAGTTCTTC
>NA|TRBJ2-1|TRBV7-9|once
CASSRPPGLYNEQFF
TGTGCCAGCAGCCGCCCTCCGGGCCTATACAATGAACAGTTCTTC
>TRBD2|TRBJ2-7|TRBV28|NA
CASRPLAGVYEQYF
TGTGCCAGCAGACCACTAGCGGGGGTCTACGAGCAGTACTTC
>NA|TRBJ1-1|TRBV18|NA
CASSMTDMNTEAFF
TGTGCCAGCTCAATGACAGACATGAACACTGAAGCTTTCTTT
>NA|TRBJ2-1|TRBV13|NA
CASSLAAGGRSSYNEQFF
TGTGCCAGCAGCTTAGCCGCCGGGGGTCGGAGCTCCTACAATGAGCAGTTCTTC